The rows below give T cell receptor beta chains drawn from one sample of a study of T cells after yellow fever vaccination. From the 5' RACE reads, TCRdb called clonotypes with MiXCR, one entry per CDR3 protein. The sample holds some 300,000 distinct CDR3 sequences; roughly 8% are singletons and the top ten take approximately 16%. The sequencing here drew on PBMCs, taken roughly 45 days after the first yellow fever vaccination. The receptors originated from a man aged 18 to 35 who received the YFV17D yellow fever vaccine. Both conserved end residues are part of each CDR3. The D gene is left open where the match is weak. Clone size is shown for a subset of rows, as once, few, many or a class of expanded clone.

.,few,TRBV11-2,TRBJ2-2,TGTGCCAGCAGCCGCGGGGAGAACACCGGGGAGCTGTTTTTT,CASSRGENTGELFF
TRBD1,few,TRBV7-9,TRBJ2-5,TGTGCCAGCAGCTTAACGGGACAGGACCAAGAGACCCAGTACTTC,CASSLTGQDQETQYF
.,many,TRBV4-2,TRBJ2-1,TGTGCCAGCAGCCAAGATGGACGGGAGCAGTTCTTC,CASSQDGREQFF
.,few,TRBV3-1,TRBJ2-3,TGTGCCAGCAGCCAAACCGTTAGGGGGGCCTGGGGAGATACGCAGTATTTT,CASSQTVRGAWGDTQYF
.,many,TRBV4-2,TRBJ1-5,TGTGCCAGCAGCCAACGGGGGAAGGTAGATCAGCCCCAGCATTTT,CASSQRGKVDQPQHF
TRBD2,few,TRBV4-2,TRBJ2-3,TGTGCCAGCAGCCAAGAGGGACTAGCGGGAGATACGCAGTATTTT,CASSQEGLAGDTQYF
.,few,TRBV4-3,TRBJ1-5,TGCGCCAGCAGCCAAGATGCCCAGGGTGGAGATCAGCCCCAGCATTTT,CASSQDAQGGDQPQHF
.,once,TRBV4-1,TRBJ1-4,TGCGCCAGCAGCCAAGCGCCAAGGGAAGGGGAAAAACTGTTTTTT,CASSQAPREGEKLFF
.,.,TRBV7-2,TRBJ2-1,TGTGCCAGCAGCTCAAACTATGAGCCGTTCTTC,CASSSNYEPFF
.,.,TRBV30,TRBJ2-1,TGTGCCTGCCCCAGGGGCAATGAGCAGTTCTTC,CACPRGNEQFF
.,few,TRBV11-2,TRBJ2-1,TGTGCCAGCAGCCGTCTAGGGGGAATTGCCTACAATGAGCAGTTCTTC,CASSRLGGIAYNEQFF
.,few,TRBV9,TRBJ1-1,TGTGCCAGCAGCGTAGGGGTTTTGGGACTCCAAGGTGAAGCTTTCTTT,CASSVGVLGLQGEAFF
TRBD2,many,TRBV7-2,TRBJ2-1,TGTGCCAGCAGCTCTAGCGGGGGGGCCCTTGTGAGCGGGCAGTTCTTC,CASSSSGGALVSGQFF
.,.,TRBV29-1,TRBJ1-1,TGCAGCGTTGATGATCACAGGGACCTGAACACTGAAGCTTTCTTT,CSVDDHRDLNTEAFF
.,few,TRBV9,TRBJ2-5,TGTGCCAGCAGCGTGTCGGAGGTGCAAGAGACCCAGTACTTC,CASSVSEVQETQYF
.,.,TRBV5-1,TRBJ1-1,TGCGCCAGCAGTCCTACGGGACGCACCAACACTGAAGCTTTCTTT,CASSPTGRTNTEAFF
.,.,TRBV4-1,TRBJ1-4,TGCGCCAGCAGCCAAATTGGTCGGGACCCCGAAAAACTGTTTTTT,CASSQIGRDPEKLFF
.,.,TRBV14,TRBJ1-2,TGTGCCAGCAGCCAAGATGTCACGGGGGCGCGGGGCTACACCTTC,CASSQDVTGARGYTF
TRBD2,many,TRBV7-2,TRBJ2-5,TGTGCCAGCAGCACCACGGCGGGAGGAGAGACCCAGTACTTC,CASSTTAGGETQYF
.,many,TRBV10-3,TRBJ1-4,TGTGCCATCAGTACTGGACAGCGTGGGGGTGGTGAAAAACTGTTTTTT,CAISTGQRGGGEKLFF
.,few,TRBV20-1,TRBJ2-1,TGCAGTGCTAACGGGGGTTACAATGAGCAGTTCTTC,CSANGGYNEQFF
.,few,TRBV7-2,TRBJ2-5,TGTGCCAGCAGCTGGGGACGGGATGGGACCCAGTACTTC,CASSWGRDGTQYF
.,many,TRBV4-1,TRBJ1-1,TGCGCCAGCAGCCAAGGTGCAGGGTGGGAGGCTTTCTTT,CASSQGAGWEAFF
TRBD1,.,TRBV6-1,TRBJ1-6,TGTGCCTCCAAGGACTCGGGACAGATAAATTCACCCCTCCACTTT,CASKDSGQINSPLHF
.,few,TRBV7-9,TRBJ1-6,TGTGCCAGCAGTTATAGGGATCCGAATTCACCCCTCCACTTT,CASSYRDPNSPLHF
TRBD1,.,TRBV6-1,TRBJ2-2,TGTGCCAGGGGGGACAGGGGGAACACCGGGGAGCTGTTTTTT,CARGDRGNTGELFF
.,few,TRBV25-1,TRBJ2-2,TGTGCCAGCAGTGCCGCCCCGGGAACCGGGGAGCTGTTTTTT,CASSAAPGTGELFF
.,many,TRBV5-1,TRBJ2-1,TGCGCCAGCAGCTTGCACAGCTCCTACAATGAGCAGTTCTTC,CASSLHSSYNEQFF
.,many,TRBV5-1,TRBJ2-1,TGCGCCAGCAGCTTGTCGCTTTACAATGAGCAGTTCTTC,CASSLSLYNEQFF
.,.,TRBV3-1,TRBJ1-4,TGTGCCAGCAGCTACGACGGGGTTTTTCAAAAACTGTTTTTT,CASSYDGVFQKLFF
.,few,TRBV7-3,TRBJ2-1,TGTGCCAGCAGCGCCCGAGGGGGATTCCGGGAGCAGTTCTTC,CASSARGGFREQFF
.,many,TRBV20-1,TRBJ2-1,TGCAGTGCTAGAAGGGAGGATGAGCAGTTCTTC,CSARREDEQFF
.,.,TRBV6-2/TRBV6-3,TRBJ2-6,TGTGCCAGCAGTTCCAACGGGGCCAACGTCCTGACTTTC,CASSSNGANVLTF
.,few,TRBV4-1,TRBJ1-5,TGCGCCAGCAGCCAAGCTGTGGGGGGCGGTCAGCCCCAGCATTTT,CASSQAVGGGQPQHF
TRBD1,few,TRBV9,TRBJ1-2,TGTGCCAGCAGCGAGGACAGGCATAACTATGGCTACACCTTC,CASSEDRHNYGYTF
.,many,TRBV6-1,TRBJ2-3,TGTGCCAGCAGTGAAGATACCGCGTTAGATACGCAGTATTTT,CASSEDTALDTQYF
.,.,TRBV7-9,TRBJ1-2,TGTGCCAGCAGCTCCACAGGGATAGGTGGCTACACCTTC,CASSSTGIGGYTF
.,.,TRBV4-1,TRBJ1-6,TGCGCCAGCAGCCACGGAGGGAGCTATTCACCCCTCCACTTT,CASSHGGSYSPLHF
.,.,TRBV7-2,TRBJ2-7,TGTGCCAGCAGCCACCTGAGGGCGGCCGGGCGAGACGAGCAGTACTTC,CASSHLRAAGRDEQYF
.,.,TRBV5-1,TRBJ2-7,TGCGCCAGCAGCTACGGTGGGGTATCCCACGAGCAGTACTTC,CASSYGGVSHEQYF
.,few,TRBV4-3,TRBJ1-4,TGCGCCAGCAGCCCTCAGAACCGACGAGAACTGTTTTTT,CASSPQNRRELFF
TRBD2,few,TRBV27,TRBJ2-3,TGTGCCAGCAGTCCCCGGACTAGGCCCCTATATTTT,CASSPRTRPLYF
.,.,TRBV12-3/TRBV12-4,TRBJ1-5,TGTGCCAGCAGTTTAGTGGGTCAGGGGAGGGAGCCCCAGCATTTT,CASSLVGQGREPQHF
TRBD1,few,TRBV4-2,TRBJ1-2,TGTGCCAGCAGCATAGACAGGGGGCACGGCTATGGCTACACCTTC,CASSIDRGHGYGYTF
TRBD1,few,TRBV2,TRBJ1-6,TGTGCCAGCAGGAAAGACAGGGGGTGGGGATCACCCCTCCACTTT,CASRKDRGWGSPLHF
TRBD1,.,TRBV18,TRBJ1-1,TGTGCCAGCTCACCATCCCCGGGACAGGGACCGACTGAAGCTTTCTTT,CASSPSPGQGPTEAFF
TRBD2,few,TRBV5-1,TRBJ2-1,TGCGCCAGCAGCGGGGCTAGCGGGGGTTACAATGAGCAGTTCTTC,CASSGASGGYNEQFF
.,.,TRBV4-2,TRBJ2-4,TGTGCCAGCAGCCAAGGCGGCTCTCTAGAGTCCGCCAAAAACATTCAGTACTTC,CASSQGGSLESAKNIQYF
.,.,TRBV12-3/TRBV12-4,TRBJ1-1,TGTGCCAACCGAAAAGACACTCCGATAGGCGAAGCTTTCTTT,CANRKDTPIGEAFF
.,.,TRBV6-2/TRBV6-3,TRBJ2-1,TGTGCCAGCAGTTCCAGGCTACACTCCTACAATGAGCAGTTCTTC,CASSSRLHSYNEQFF
TRBD2,.,TRBV10-3,TRBJ2-3,TGTGCCAGCCACTCGGCGGGACTAGCGGGCACAGATACGCAGTATTTT,CASHSAGLAGTDTQYF